These 9 T cell receptor beta chains were sequenced from one sample in a study of blood T cell repertoires in COVID-19. Data came from immunoSEQ multiplex PCR; TCRdb stores just in-frame clones and leaves some out. The data hold approximately 85,000 clones, with 85% to 90% observed a single time. Sequenced sample: peripheral blood. The receptors were sampled from a woman at least 80 years old in a cohort sampled during active or convalescent COVID-19.

This chain links TRBV29-1 with TRBJ1-2; tentative D call: TRBD1 (5 bases). Germline V gene sequence: CDR1 SQVTM, CDR2 ANQGSEA. The CDR3 has 12 residues. The V gene lost 1 base and the J gene lost 4 bases, with 7 bases spanning the gap. DNA of the CDR3: TGCAGCGTTGAAGGGACACCCTATGGCTACACCTTC. Translation gives CSVEGTPYGYTF.

The rearrangement links TRBV12-3 or TRBV12-4 to TRBJ1-2; maybe TRBD1 (6 bases). V was trimmed by 5 bases and J by 6 bases, leaving 10 bases between them. The CDR3 runs 12 residues. The CDR3 is CASSNRDHGYTF. Here the CDR3 DNA reads TGTGCCAGCAGTAACAGGGACCATGGCTACACCTTC.

This chain joins TRBV5-1 and TRBJ2-7; 10 positions agree with TRBD2. Germline lookup yields CDR1 SGHRS and CDR2 YFSETQ. This CDR3 is built from 16 residues. Germline trimming cut 5 bases from V and 3 bases from J; bases unmatched to any gene: 11. The chain's CDR3 is CASSSSGASGSYEQYF. The CDR3, as DNA: TGCGCCAGCAGTTCTAGCGGGGCTAGCGGGAGCTACGAGCAGTACTTC.

The chain employs TRBV6-5 and TRBJ1-4; 7 bases map to TRBD1. The V segment lost 8 bases and the J segment 3 bases; nucleotides outside the gene matches: 9. CDR1 is MNHEY, CDR2 SVGAGI, per germline. The CDR3 is made up of 15 amino acids. The CDR3 is CASRTLTGSNEKLFF. DNA for the CDR3: TGTGCCAGCCGCACCTTGACAGGGTCTAATGAAAAACTGTTTTTT.

This chain connects TRBV30 to TRBJ2-7, with TRBD1 as a possible D gene (6 bases). Germline V lookup: CDR1 GTSNPN, CDR2 SVGIG (reference sequence). CDR3 length: 14 amino acids. Trimming shortened V by 2 bases and J by 1 base, and 12 bases separated the two germline ends. The CDR3 spells CAWSPLDSSYEQYV. The CDR3 region has the DNA TGTGCCTGGAGTCCCCTGGACAGTTCCTACGAGCAGTACGTC.

The CDR3 nucleotides read TGTGCCAGTAGTTTCGTCAGGCAAACTAATGAAAAACTGTTTTTT. This translates into CASSFVRQTNEKLFF. The chain is built from TRBV19 and TRBJ1-4, with D uncertain. Trimming pared 5 bases from V and 1 base from J, leaving 11 bases between. Germline V CDR1 and CDR2: LNHDA, SQIVND (reference sequence). The CDR3 is 15 amino acids.

V usage is TRBV15 and J usage is TRBJ1-6; TRBD1 agrees at 11 bases. This CDR3 has 16 amino acids. Per the germline V gene, CDR1 is LNHNV and CDR2 is YYDKDF (reference sequence). J was trimmed by 6 bases and V by 2 bases; bases with no gene match: 3. The DNA for the CDR3 is TGTGCCACCAGCAGACCCGGACAGGGGGCTAATTCACCCCTCCACTTT. Translated, it gives CATSRPGQGANSPLHF.

The genes are TRBV11-2 and TRBJ2-3; TRBD2 matches 9 bases. Germline lookup yields CDR1 SGHAT and CDR2 FQNNGV. There are 16 residues in the CDR3. The ends lost 3 bases at V and 0 bases at J; junction bases unmatched: 4. The CDR3 reads CASSFAGGLSTDTQYF. In nucleotides, the CDR3 is TGTGCCAGCAGCTTTGCGGGAGGGTTGAGCACAGATACGCAGTATTTT.

At least ten counts were recorded for this clone. This chain links TRBV5-6 with TRBJ1-5; 8 bases are a match to TRBD1. The CDR3 is 15 residues long. With V trimmed by 4 bases and J by 4 bases, 7 bases remained unmatched. CDR1 is SGHDT, CDR2 YYEEEE, per germline. As DNA, the CDR3 is TGTGCCAGCAGCGAAGACAGGGGATTAAATCAGCCCCAGCATTTT. It is translated as CASSEDRGLNQPQHF.